These 27 T cell receptor beta chains were sequenced from one sample in a study of untreated major depressive disorder. Assay: immunoSEQ multiplex PCR; the TCRdb copy retains only in-frame clones and omits some. Among 20,000 to 25,000 clones listed, 70% to 90% were seen once. The sample taken for sequencing was CD4+ T cells from PBMCs. The receptor source for this set is a woman in her 30s in good health.

CDR3 sequence reads: CASSSQGGSYNSPLHF. The CDR3 DNA reads TGTGCCAGCAGTTCCCAGGGAGGGTCCTATAATTCACCCCTCCACTTT. V gene TRBV28 combines with J gene TRBJ1-6; tentatively, D is TRBD1 (5 bases). The CDR3 consists of 16 residues. Trimming shortened V by 4 bases and J by 1 base, and 11 bases separated the two germline ends. Germline loops: CDR1 MDHEN, CDR2 SYDVKM.

This sequence joins TRBV28 and TRBJ2-7, with D perhaps matching TRBD2 (7 bases). Germline-derived CDR1 and CDR2 are MDHEN and SYDVKM. This CDR3 has 14 amino acids. Trimming removed 6 bases at V and 6 bases at J, with 18 bases between. CDR3 protein: CASREGGSGSEQYF. CDR3 bases: TGTGCCAGCAGGGAGGGGGGGTCAGGGTCCGAGCAGTACTTC.

This chain uses TRBV4-2 with TRBJ1-5, with 9 positions matching TRBD1. Trimming took 1 base from V and 2 from J; bases not matched to a gene: 6. The CDR3 is made up of 17 amino acids. Germline V lookup: CDR1 LGHNA, CDR2 YNFKEQ. The CDR3 is CASSQVGQGFRNQPQHF. CDR3 in DNA: TGTGCCAGCAGCCAAGTGGGACAGGGATTCCGCAATCAGCCCCAGCATTTT.

This rearrangement joins TRBV15 to TRBJ1-2; a possible D gene is TRBD1 (6 bases). The V and J ends lost 4 bases and 4 bases respectively, with 13 bases between them. The germline gives CDR1 LNHNV, CDR2 YYDKDF (reference sequence). The CDR3 sequence is 14 residues long. The CDR3 sequence is CATSIRQASYGYTF. The CDR3 DNA sequence: TGTGCCACCAGCATCCGACAGGCTTCCTATGGCTACACCTTC.

J is TRBJ2-3 and V is TRBV30; D tentatively fits TRBD1 or TRBD2 (6 bases each). Trimming cost V 3 bases and J 2 bases, with 12 bases left between them. Germline V gene lookup returns CDR1 GTSNPN and CDR2 SVGIG (reference sequence). This CDR3 has 14 residues. The CDR3 DNA reads TGTGCCTGGAGACTTCGGGGGCACACAGATACGCAGTATTTT. Translated, it gives CAWRLRGHTDTQYF.

This chain connects TRBV6-4 to TRBJ2-7; D ambiguous. The CDR3 spans 19 residues. The germline V gene encodes CDR1 MRHNA and CDR2 SNTAGT. V lost 3 bases, J lost 4 bases, and 28 bases lay in between. CDR3 amino acids: CASSERPDEVLPTTYEQYF. CDR3 coding DNA: TGTGCCAGCAGTGAGAGGCCAGATGAGGTTCTTCCTACGACGTACGAGCAGTACTTC.

This chain connects TRBV10-3 to TRBJ1-5, with D uncertain. Germline V gene sequence: CDR1 ENHRY, CDR2 SYGVKD. Trimming stripped 5 bases from V and 7 bases from J, with 9 bases between. The CDR3 loop spans 12 amino acids. The CDR3 DNA reads TGTGCCATCAGTACTCCTGGGCAGCCCCAGCATTTT. Translated, it gives CAISTPGQPQHF.

The chain uses TRBV6-5 and TRBJ1-1; D is unresolved. Germline V gene sequence: CDR1 MNHEY, CDR2 SVGAGI. The CDR3 consists of 13 residues. V lost 5 bases and J 8 bases, leaving 15 bases between the germline ends. The CDR3 is CASSQVTRGEAFF. The CDR3 nucleotides read TGTGCCAGCAGTCAGGTCACCAGAGGGGAAGCTTTCTTT.

As regards this clone: Other DNA sequences of this sample code for an identical CDR3. The V call is TRBV5-4, the J call TRBJ1-4; 9 nucleotides agree with TRBD1. This CDR3 has 14 residues. The germline CDR1 and CDR2 sequences are SGHNT and YYREEE (reference sequence). The junction had 3 bases not matched to a gene; V was cut back by 2 bases and J by 7 bases. The CDR3 spells CASSLQGAVEKLFF. The CDR3 DNA reads as TGTGCCAGCAGCTTACAGGGGGCAGTTGAAAAACTGTTTTTT.

V is TRBV6-5 and J is TRBJ2-7; possibly TRBD2 for D (6 bases). Germline CDR1 reads MNHEY; CDR2 reads SVGAGI. The CDR3 extends over 15 amino acids. V lost 5 bases and J 6 bases, leaving 20 bases between the germline ends. CDR3 coding DNA: TGTGCCAGCAGTACCAAGTGGGCGGGGACGGGCGAGCAGTACTTC. Its protein is CASSTKWAGTGEQYF.

This chain joins TRBV7-8 and TRBJ1-1; D gene ambiguous. The CDR3 extends over 15 amino acids. CDR1 SGHVS and CDR2 FQNEAQ come from the germline V gene. Between the trimmed V and J ends, which lost 4 bases and 0 bases, there was a span of 12 bases. CDR3 residues: CASSSQARLNTEAFF. CDR3 DNA: TGTGCCAGCAGCTCGCAAGCCAGGCTGAACACTGAAGCTTTCTTT.

The rearrangement links TRBV14 to TRBJ2-7; 7 nucleotides agree with TRBD1. Germline V gene data show CDR1 as SGHDN and CDR2 as FVKESK. V was clipped by 4 bases and J by 12 bases; unmatched bases: 6. The CDR3 length is 11 residues. In DNA form, the CDR3 reads TGTGCCAGCAGCCCGGGACAGCGTCTGTACTTC. Translation: CASSPGQRLYF.

This clone showed up just once. This chain connects TRBV7-2 to TRBJ2-1; D possibly uses TRBD1 or TRBD2 (6 bases each). Germline assignment: CDR1 SGHTA and CDR2 FQGNSA. Trimming took off 4 bases at V and 8 bases at J, with 21 bases between the two ends. This CDR3 is built from 16 residues. The CDR3 DNA reads TGTGCCAGCAGCTATGACCAACGGGGGCTACGTGATGAGCAGTTCTTC. Encoded protein: CASSYDQRGLRDEQFF.

To note about this clone: Its ends do not fully match the called genes, so a read error is possible. The rearrangement joins TRBV5-4 to TRBJ1-1; D is unclear. The CDR3 has 14 residues. Germline V gene sequence: CDR1 SGHNT, CDR2 YYREEE (reference sequence). The CDR3 region is CASSLAELNTEAFF. The DNA for the CDR3 is TGTGCCAGCAGCTTGGCAGAATTGAACACTGAGGCTTTCTTT.

This clone was recorded a few times. V gene TRBV27 combines with J gene TRBJ1-2; TRBD1 matches 10 bases. Germline V gene data show CDR1 as MNHEY and CDR2 as SMNVEV (reference sequence). The CDR3 is made up of 15 amino acids. V shed 6 bases and J 6 bases; nucleotides not matched to a gene: 10. The DNA of the CDR3 is TGTGCCAGCAGCTCGCCGACAGGGGGCGAGAATGGCTACACCTTC. Translating gives CASSSPTGGENGYTF.

The V and J genes are TRBV6-5 and TRBJ1-6, with 8 bases lining up with TRBD1. There are 13 residues in the CDR3. Germline trimming cut 5 bases from V and 8 bases from J; bases unmatched to any gene: 2. The germline CDR1 and CDR2 sequences are MNHEY and SVGAGI. The CDR3 DNA follows: TGTGCCAGCAGTCCGACAGGGGATTCACCCCTCCACTTT. As protein: CASSPTGDSPLHF.

This rearrangement joins TRBV27 to TRBJ1-4; a weak D match, TRBD1 (5 bases). Germline V gives CDR1 MNHEY, CDR2 SMNVEV (reference sequence). V was clipped by 5 bases and J by 8 bases, with 18 bases between them. This CDR3 has 15 residues. CDR3 loop: CASSPWGRESEKLFF. In DNA, the CDR3 is TGTGCCAGCAGTCCGTGGGGGAGGGAAAGCGAAAAACTGTTTTTT.

The chain links TRBV14 to TRBJ1-6; 9 nucleotides match TRBD1. With 4 bases clipped from V and 3 bases from J, the junction kept 13 bases outside the gene matches. The V gene's germline CDR1 is SGHDN and CDR2 FVKESK. The CDR3 extends over 19 amino acids. CDR3 loop: CASSPNRRTGEDYNSPLHF. As DNA, the CDR3 is TGTGCCAGCAGCCCCAATCGGCGGACAGGGGAGGACTATAATTCACCCCTCCACTTT.

The V and J genes are TRBV27 and TRBJ1-1; D is uncertain. This CDR3 region has 16 residues. Germline-derived CDR1 and CDR2 are MNHEY and SMNVEV (reference sequence). V was pared by 0 bases and J by 1 base, with 12 bases between. The CDR3 region has the DNA TGTGCCAGCAGTTTATCCCTTGGGCCCCCGAACACTGAAGCTTTCTTT. Translated, it gives CASSLSLGPPNTEAFF.

This clone was counted once. The rearrangement joins TRBV18 to TRBJ2-5; no firm D call. Germline V gene lookup returns CDR1 KGHSH and CDR2 LQKENI. Trimming left V 2 bases short and J 5 bases short, with 9 bases between. This CDR3 is built from 13 residues. This chain's CDR3 is CASSPGVLETQYF. The CDR3 DNA reads as TGTGCCAGCTCACCAGGGGTTTTGGAGACCCAGTACTTC.

The chain joins TRBV6-6 to TRBJ1-6; D gene unclear. The CDR3 contains 12 residues. In germline, CDR1 is MNHNY, CDR2 SVGAGI (reference sequence). The ends were cut back, 11 bases at V and 7 bases at J, with 12 bases in the middle. As DNA, the CDR3 is TGTGCCGGTCAGGACCCAAATTCACCCCTCCACTTT. Its protein is CAGQDPNSPLHF.

The V call is TRBV7-9, the J call TRBJ2-7; D perhaps matches TRBD1 (7 bases). V gave up 3 bases and J gave up 7 bases, with 16 bases separating them. Germline V gene sequence: CDR1 SEHNR, CDR2 FQNEAQ (reference sequence). This CDR3 comprises 14 residues. The CDR3 here is CASSLLEGASEQYF. CDR3 in DNA: TGTGCCAGCAGCTTGTTGGAGGGGGCGAGTGAGCAGTACTTC.

The chain is built from TRBV5-1 and TRBJ2-5; no definite D call. CDR3 length: 14 residues. The germline CDR1 and CDR2 sequences are SGHRS and YFSETQ. The ends were cut back, 1 base at V and 4 bases at J, with 11 bases in the middle. CDR3 sequence reads: CASSLMGSGETQYF. The CDR3 DNA follows: TGCGCCAGCAGCTTGATGGGTTCGGGAGAGACCCAGTACTTC. The full variable domain, rest sourced from reference TRBV5-1 and TRBJ2-5, is KAGVTQTPRYLIKTRGQQVTLSCSPISGHRSVSWYQQTPGQGLQFLFEYFSETQRNKGNFPGRFSGRQFSNSRSEMNVSTLELGDSALYLCASSLMGSGETQYFGPGTRLLVL.

The genes are TRBV5-1 and TRBJ2-5; D unclear. Per the germline V gene, CDR1 is SGHRS and CDR2 is YFSETQ. V gave up 0 bases and J gave up 4 bases, with 16 bases separating them. The CDR3 runs to 16 residues. The CDR3 sequence: CASSLGPSGTSETQYF. For the CDR3, the DNA is TGCGCCAGCAGCTTGGGGCCCTCAGGAACGTCAGAGACCCAGTACTTC.

V usage is TRBV19 and J usage is TRBJ2-3; 9 bases map to TRBD1. The germline V gene has CDR1 LNHDA and CDR2 SQIVND (reference sequence). The CDR3 extends over 15 amino acids. Trimming at V came to 8 bases and at J to 6 bases, leaving 12 bases not matched to a gene. The CDR3 nucleotides are TGTGCCAGTTCAACCGGGACAGGGAAGGGGGATACGCAGTATTTT. Translation: CASSTGTGKGDTQYF. Full variable domain (remainder filled in from reference TRBV19 and TRBJ2-3): DGGITQSPKYLFRKEGQNVTLSCEQNLNHDAMYWYRQDPGQGLRLIYYSQIVNDFQKGDIAEGYSVSREKKESFPLTVTSAQKNPTAFYLCASSTGTGKGDTQYFGPGTRLTVL.

V usage is TRBV7-8 and J usage is TRBJ2-7, with D possibly matching TRBD1 (6 bases). CDR1 is SGHVS, CDR2 FQNEAQ, per germline. V was trimmed by 2 bases and J by 6 bases, leaving 14 bases between them. This CDR3 is 14 amino acids long. In DNA, the CDR3 is TGTGCCAGCAGCTTAAGTTTGGGGGCGGGCGAGCAGTACTTC. Protein product: CASSLSLGAGEQYF.

A few counts support this clone. The chain couples TRBV7-2 to TRBJ1-2, with D possibly TRBD1 on 5 matching bases. Trimming shortened V by 6 bases and J by 3 bases, and 11 bases separated the two germline ends. The CDR3 sequence is 13 residues long. Germline V CDR1 and CDR2: SGHTA, FQGNSA. The CDR3 DNA is TGTGCCAGCAGGTTGCAGGGTGACTATGGCTACACCTTC. It translates to CASRLQGDYGYTF. Filled out from reference TRBV7-2 and TRBJ1-2, the complete variable domain reads GAGVSQSPSNKVTEKGKDVELRCDPISGHTALYWYRQSLGQGLEFLIYFQGNSAPDKSGLPSDRFSAERTGGSVSTLTIQRTQQEDSAVYLCASRLQGDYGYTFGSGTRLTVV.